This entry lists 27 T cell receptor beta chains sequenced from one sample in a study of CD8 T cells in ankylosing spondylitis. Using its own MiXCR run on the 5' RACE reads, TCRdb lists one record per CDR3 protein. The table shows roughly 240,000 distinct CDR3 sequences, with around 8% occurring only once. The sequencing input was blood, either unsorted or a sorted T cell fraction (not recorded which). The receptors shown here come from a female donor with ankylosing spondylitis or in good health (not recorded which).

This clonotype appeared many times. This rearrangement joins TRBV4-2 to TRBJ2-1, with D unresolved. Trimming left V 6 bases short and J 8 bases short, with 20 bases between. Germline loops: CDR1 LGHNA, CDR2 YNFKEQ. The CDR3 extends over 15 amino acids. The CDR3 DNA follows: TGTGCCAGCAGACGACCGGGCCCTGAGGTGGATGAGCAGTTCTTC. It specifies CASRRPGPEVDEQFF.

This clonotype showed up many times. The rearrangement links TRBV9 to TRBJ2-3; the match to TRBD2 covers 8 bases. After removal of 0 bases from V and 3 bases from J, the junction contained 6 bases not matched to a gene. The CDR3 contains 16 residues. Germline V gene lookup returns CDR1 SGDLS and CDR2 YYNGEE. CDR3 DNA: TGTGCCAGCAGCGTAGGTCCCAGCGGGAGAACAGATACGCAGTATTTT. It yields the protein CASSVGPSGRTDTQYF. The whole variable domain, remainder taken from reference TRBV9 and TRBJ2-3, is DSGVTQTPKHLITATGQRVTLRCSPRSGDLSVYWYQQSLDQGLQFLIQYYNGEERAKGNILERFSAQQFPDLHSELNLSSLELGDSALYFCASSVGPSGRTDTQYFGPGTRLTVL.

This clonotype was seen at least ten times. The V call is TRBV4-3, the J call TRBJ1-6; D unresolved. V lost 2 bases and J lost 10, with 15 bases in between. The CDR3 contains 15 residues. The germline V gene encodes CDR1 LGHNA and CDR2 YSLEER. Written as DNA, the CDR3 is TGCGCCAGCAGCCAAAACATCGGGAATGGGTCACCCCTCCACTTT. It translates to CASSQNIGNGSPLHF.

At least ten counts were recorded for this clonotype. CDR3 coding DNA: TGTGCCAGCAGCTTCGGAGGTCCCCTTTACGAGCAGTACTTC. Encoded protein: CASSFGGPLYEQYF. The chain has TRBV5-5 and TRBJ2-7; D possibly corresponds to TRBD2 (5 bases). V was trimmed by 2 bases and J by 4 bases, leaving 13 bases between them. CDR1 is SGHKS and CDR2 is YYEKEE in the germline V gene (reference sequence). The CDR3 runs 14 residues.

This clonotype was detected many times. The V and J genes are TRBV19 and TRBJ2-5, with 7 bases aligning to TRBD1. Germline V gene data show CDR1 as LNHDA and CDR2 as SQIVND (reference sequence). The CDR3 contains 14 residues. V was clipped by 5 bases and J by 5 bases; unmatched bases: 8. This CDR3 reads CASSETGAIETQYF. The DNA of the CDR3 is TGTGCCAGTAGTGAAACAGGGGCCATCGAGACCCAGTACTTC. The full variable domain, with the rest looked up from reference TRBV19 and TRBJ2-5, is DGGITQSPKYLFRKEGQNVTLSCEQNLNHDAMYWYRQDPGQGLRLIYYSQIVNDFQKGDIAEGYSVSREKKESFPLTVTSAQKNPTAFYLCASSETGAIETQYFGPGTRLLVL.

This clonotype was seen repeatedly, ten times or more. The chain is built from TRBV5-1 and TRBJ2-2; D unresolved. The germline gives CDR1 SGHRS, CDR2 YFSETQ. The V and J ends lost 4 bases and 4 bases respectively, with 8 bases between them. The length of the CDR3 is 13 residues. The CDR3 spells CASSPVGTGELFF. In DNA, the CDR3 is TGCGCCAGCAGCCCGGTCGGCACCGGGGAGCTGTTTTTT.

The sample holds many counts of this clonotype. The chain employs TRBV19 and TRBJ2-3; TRBD1 might be the D (5 bases). Trimming stripped 4 bases from V and 6 bases from J, with 14 bases between. The CDR3 contains 14 residues. Germline CDR1 is LNHDA and CDR2 is SQIVND (reference sequence). The CDR3: CASSRGQFLDTQYF. The DNA for the CDR3 is TGTGCCAGTAGTAGGGGCCAGTTTTTGGATACGCAGTATTTT. The full variable domain, with the rest looked up from reference TRBV19 and TRBJ2-3, is DGGITQSPKYLFRKEGQNVTLSCEQNLNHDAMYWYRQDPGQGLRLIYYSQIVNDFQKGDIAEGYSVSREKKESFPLTVTSAQKNPTAFYLCASSRGQFLDTQYFGPGTRLTVL.

This clonotype was seen ten or more times. The chain employs TRBV9 and TRBJ2-2, with TRBD2 matching 8 bases. The V gene's germline CDR1 is SGDLS and CDR2 YYNGEE. Unmatched junction bases numbered 9, after V lost 0 bases and J lost 5 bases. The CDR3 runs 17 residues. Here the CDR3 DNA reads TGTGCCAGCAGCGTAGCTTCGGGAGGGCCGAGGACCGGGGAGCTGTTTTTT. Translating it yields CASSVASGGPRTGELFF.

V usage is TRBV7-2 and J usage is TRBJ2-3, with 9 bases matching TRBD1. The CDR3 is 15 residues long. The ends lost 1 base at V and 6 bases at J; junction bases unmatched: 5. Germline loops: CDR1 SGHTA, CDR2 FQGNSA. CDR3 sequence: CASSLGDRDQDTQYF. The DNA for the CDR3 is TGTGCCAGCAGCTTAGGGGACAGGGATCAGGATACGCAGTATTTT.

At least ten counts were recorded for this clonotype. The gene calls are TRBV7-2 and TRBJ2-1, with D unclear. The CDR3 is 14 residues long. CDR1 is SGHTA, CDR2 FQGNSA, per germline. V was clipped by 3 bases and J by 4 bases, with 10 bases between them. CDR3 DNA: TGTGCCAGCAGCTTTCTCGGGCCTTACAATGAGCAGTTCTTC. It specifies CASSFLGPYNEQFF.

The rearrangement uses TRBV7-2 and TRBJ1-1; maybe TRBD1 (5 bases). The CDR3 sequence is 13 residues long. CDR1 and CDR2 (germline): SGHTA, FQGNSA. Trimming pared 2 bases from V and 7 bases from J, leaving 11 bases between. The CDR3 sequence is CASSLRSGSEAFF. As DNA, the CDR3 is TGTGCCAGCAGCTTACGTTCAGGGAGTGAAGCTTTCTTT. Drawing the rest from reference TRBV7-2 and TRBJ1-1, the complete variable domain is GAGVSQSPSNKVTEKGKDVELRCDPISGHTALYWYRQSLGQGLEFLIYFQGNSAPDKSGLPSDRFSAERTGGSVSTLTIQRTQQEDSAVYLCASSLRSGSEAFFGQGTRLTVV.

V and J are TRBV2 and TRBJ2-5; D is uncertain. V was shortened by 2 bases and J by 2 bases, with 3 bases between the two germline ends. Per the germline V gene, CDR1 is SNHLY and CDR2 is FYNNEI. This CDR3 contains 12 residues. CDR3 residues: CASSERQETQYF. The CDR3 bases are TGTGCCAGCAGTGAAAGGCAAGAGACCCAGTACTTC. The whole variable domain, filled in from reference TRBV2 and TRBJ2-5, reads EPEVTQTPSHQVTQMGQEVILRCVPISNHLYFYWYRQILGQKVEFLVSFYNNEISEKSEIFDDQFSVERPDGSNFTLKIRSTKLEDSAMYFCASSERQETQYFGPGTRLLVL.

This clonotype was detected many times. This chain uses TRBV11-2 with TRBJ2-1; maybe TRBD2 (5 bases). CDR3 length: 14 residues. The germline V gene encodes CDR1 SGHAT and CDR2 FQNNGV. V lost 4 bases to trimming and J lost 2 bases, with 9 bases between them. Here the CDR3 DNA reads TGTGCCAGCAGCTCCGAGACTACCTACAATGAGCAGTTCTTC. Its translation: CASSSETTYNEQFF.

This clonotype showed up just a few times. The chain recombines TRBV29-1 with TRBJ2-6; the D gene is possibly TRBD1 (6 bases). CDR3 length: 16 amino acids. V shed 2 bases and J shed 2 bases, with 13 bases lying between them. Germline V gene data show CDR1 as SQVTM and CDR2 as ANQGSEA. CDR3 sequence: CSVEWSRGTGANVLTF. As DNA, the CDR3 is TGCAGCGTTGAATGGAGTAGGGGGACTGGGGCCAACGTCCTGACTTTC.

This clonotype was counted at least ten times. This CDR3 is CASSLEPYNEQFF. CDR3 nucleotide sequence: TGTGCCAGCAGCCTAGAGCCCTACAATGAGCAGTTCTTC. This chain links TRBV7-2 with TRBJ2-1; D is undetermined. Germline CDR1 reads SGHTA; CDR2 reads FQGNSA. The germline V and J ends were trimmed by 5 bases and 2 bases, with 7 bases remaining between them. The CDR3 has 13 residues.

In its sample, this clonotype was seen many times. The genes are TRBV27 and TRBJ1-1; D gene unclear. Trimming took off 6 bases at V and 4 bases at J, with 18 bases between the two ends. The germline gives CDR1 MNHEY, CDR2 SMNVEV (reference sequence). The CDR3 length is 15 residues. The DNA of the CDR3 is TGTGCCAGCAGCCTCCTCGGGAGGGCAGCCACTGAAGCTTTCTTT. The encoded protein is CASSLLGRAATEAFF.

This clonotype was recorded at least ten times. The chain employs TRBV5-5 and TRBJ2-7; 7 nucleotides align to TRBD1. This CDR3 comprises 15 residues. V shed 0 bases and J 4 bases; nucleotides not matched to a gene: 7. Germline values: CDR1 SGHKS, CDR2 YYEKEE (reference sequence). The CDR3: CASSLDWDRPYEQYF. The DNA of the CDR3 is TGTGCCAGCAGCTTGGATTGGGACAGACCTTACGAGCAGTACTTC.

This clonotype was counted many times. The rearrangement links TRBV29-1 to TRBJ2-4; TRBD1 matches at 7 bases. This CDR3 is built from 13 residues. J was trimmed by 0 bases and V by 6 bases; bases with no gene match: 2. In germline, CDR1 is SQVTM, CDR2 ANQGSEA. In DNA, the CDR3 is TGCAGCGTACAGGGGCTAGCCAAAAACATTCAGTACTTC. As protein: CSVQGLAKNIQYF.

Ten or more counts support this clonotype. The chain is built from TRBV11-2 and TRBJ1-1; no clear D. The CDR3 is 13 residues long. Germline values: CDR1 SGHAT, CDR2 FQNNGV. V was trimmed by 5 bases and J by 6 bases, leaving 13 bases between them. DNA of the CDR3: TGTGCCAGCAGCCTGGCAGATTTTGCTGAAGCTTTCTTT. Its translation: CASSLADFAEAFF.

This clonotype was observed at least ten times. This chain links TRBV29-1 with TRBJ1-1; 9 bases match TRBD1. After removal of 7 bases from V and 6 bases from J, the junction contained 6 bases not matched to a gene. The CDR3 has 12 residues. Germline lookup yields CDR1 SQVTM and CDR2 ANQGSEA. CDR3 in amino acids: CSGDRTGAEAFF. The CDR3 DNA follows: TGCAGCGGGGATAGGACAGGGGCTGAAGCTTTCTTT.

The chain is built from TRBV20-1 and TRBJ1-3, with D possibly matching TRBD1 (6 bases). Trimming pared 2 bases from V and 7 bases from J, leaving 21 bases between. The length of the CDR3 is 16 residues. The germline gives CDR1 DFQATT, CDR2 SNEGSKA (reference sequence). Written as DNA, the CDR3 is TGCAGTGCTAGACCCGAAGGGGGGGTTCTAGAGAACACCATATATTTT. Residues: CSARPEGGVLENTIYF.

This clonotype has a count of ten or more. The genes are TRBV27 and TRBJ1-2; weak D call: TRBD1 (6 bases). Trimming left V 4 bases short and J 0 bases short, with 12 bases between. The CDR3 is made up of 15 amino acids. Germline values: CDR1 MNHEY, CDR2 SMNVEV (reference sequence). CDR3 coding DNA: TGTGCCAGCAGTTCTACAGGGAGAGCTAACTATGGCTACACCTTC. Translated, it gives CASSSTGRANYGYTF.

In its sample, this clonotype was seen many times. This chain joins TRBV20-1 and TRBJ2-5; D unclear. CDR1 DFQATT and CDR2 SNEGSKA come from the germline V gene (reference sequence). V dropped 1 base and J dropped 5 bases, with 14 bases sitting between them. The CDR3 covers 14 residues. CDR3 residues: CSARVQGASETQYF. CDR3 bases: TGCAGTGCTAGAGTACAAGGAGCCTCGGAGACCCAGTACTTC.

This clonotype was observed at least ten times. The V gene is TRBV5-1, the J gene TRBJ2-3; 7 bases align to TRBD1. V lost 4 bases, J lost 2 bases, and 7 bases stayed unmatched. The length of the CDR3 is 15 residues. Germline V lookup: CDR1 SGHRS, CDR2 YFSETQ. The CDR3 sequence is CASSPSGGITDTQYF. The CDR3 DNA reads TGCGCCAGCAGCCCTTCAGGGGGAATCACAGATACGCAGTATTTT. Full variable domain (outside the CDR3, taken from reference TRBV5-1 and TRBJ2-3): KAGVTQTPRYLIKTRGQQVTLSCSPISGHRSVSWYQQTPGQGLQFLFEYFSETQRNKGNFPGRFSGRQFSNSRSEMNVSTLELGDSALYLCASSPSGGITDTQYFGPGTRLTVL.

This clonotype was recorded at least ten times. The rearrangement joins TRBV6-2 or TRBV6-3 to TRBJ1-1; 7 nucleotides align to TRBD1. The CDR3 consists of 12 residues. The trim removed 8 bases at V and 6 bases at J, leaving 6 bases unmatched. Per the germline V gene, CDR1 is MNHEY and CDR2 is SVGEGT. The CDR3: CASSRGRPEAFF. The CDR3 DNA is TGTGCCAGCTCCAGGGGGAGGCCTGAAGCTTTCTTT.

V and J are TRBV20-1 and TRBJ2-7, with D perhaps TRBD1 (6 bases). The V gene's germline CDR1 is DFQATT and CDR2 SNEGSKA (reference sequence). Deletions cut 6 bases from V and 3 bases from J, with 24 bases between. This CDR3 spans 16 amino acids. Here the CDR3 reads CSAEGTQGGGDYEQYF. The CDR3 DNA sequence: TGCAGTGCAGAGGGGACCCAAGGGGGTGGGGACTACGAGCAGTACTTC.

This clonotype has a count of ten or more. The J gene is TRBJ2-2, the V gene TRBV5-6; no clear D. V was clipped by 1 base and J by 6 bases, with 7 bases between them. Germline lookup yields CDR1 SGHDT and CDR2 YYEEEE. The CDR3 spans 13 residues. The CDR3 region is CASSLKGSGELFF. CDR3 coding DNA: TGTGCCAGCAGCTTGAAAGGTTCCGGGGAGCTGTTTTTT.